This T cell receptor beta chain stems from a study of graft-versus-host responses after intestinal transplantation (dated by TCRdb to the early 2020s). At the level of the whole study: Multivisceral, liver-intestinal, or isolated intestinal transplants were received by the recipients. Anti-thymocyte globulin induction was given to all recipients, followed by maintenance tacrolimus and steroids for roughly 3 years. After intestinal transplantation, graft-versus-host and host-versus-graft alloreactive T cell clones were followed in the graft, circulation and bone marrow using bulk TCR-beta CDR3 sequencing. To identify alloreactive clones, pre-transplant mixed lymphocyte reaction products were sequenced and compared with unstimulated pre-transplant donor and recipient T cells. The cohort enrolled approximately 24 intestinal transplant recipients including one retransplant, and 3 patients lacking pretransplant specimens were excluded. A peak of at least 4% donor T cells among recipient peripheral blood mononuclear cells was the definition used for donor T cell macrochimerism. Rather than being sequenced by the commercial service, samples from a few later patients were sequenced in-house on an Illumina MiSeq and processed with MiXCR. Results and caveats for the whole study, not just this receptor: Conclusions were limited by the relatively low number and heterogeneity of intestinal transplant patients. In the allografts of patients with donor T cell macrochimerism, GvH to HvG T cell clonal ratios were high. GvH clones turned up in recipient bone marrow, with some appearing earlier in ileal mucosa or blood, a pattern consistent with an intestinal mucosal origin. Early after transplant, peak levels of circulating GvH clones were found to be associated with declines in HvG clones.

Details on this clone: There is no known antigen for this receptor. Base qualities are not recorded, but no much larger clone differs from it by a single base.

V gives up 4 bases and J gives up 2 bases, and the segment between their germline ends measures 14 bases. From cysteine to phenylalanine, the CDR3 is 15 amino acids long. Here the CDR3 DNA is all that survives: 45 bases in frame from base 1. The germline V gene provides CDR1 SGDLS and CDR2 YYNGEE. Taken with the paper, the label for time point translates to: cells obtained before transplantation from donor or recipient. CD3+CD4+ and CD3+CD8+ populations were FACS-sorted from unstimulated pre-transplant donor and recipient cells taken from spleen or lymph nodes. Libraries came from the immunoSEQ multiplex PCR assay. For most patients, genomic DNA was isolated with the Qiagen DNeasy Blood and Tissue Kit and sent frozen to Adaptive Biotechnologies for TCR sequencing. Adaptive Biotechnologies carried out high-throughput TCR-beta CDR3 sequencing of genomic DNA for most patients. Regarding the original processing steps: TCR sequencing data were retrieved from Adaptive's ImmunoSEQ software for around 19 patients, whereas three other patients were processed with MiXCR and VDJtools. To correct CD4 versus CD8 sorting errors, sequences present in both subsets at a frequency ratio below 5:1 were removed. CDR3 nucleotide sequences shared between donor and recipient were removed because the origin of such sequences could not be assigned. To be classed as alloreactive, a clone needed at least 2-fold expansion over unstimulated cells and a minimum CFSE-low frequency of 0.002% (template counts) or 0.001% (read counts). A clone was considered mappable if detected in the sequenced pre-transplant spleen, lymph node, or MLR CFSE-low populations of the donor or recipient. Cumulative frequency of alloreactive clones was calculated as a percentage of all sequences weighted by copy number. TCRdb stores this immuneACCESS table with in-frame sequences only. Part of the clones is absent; in the studies checked, under half of the shortfall reflects unresolved V genes, and no reason is known for the rest. V and J calls and clone size come straight from that table; D and trimming were deduced from the DNA. The sample contains tens of thousands of clones, roughly nine tenths of them found a single time. The ten largest clones represent approximately 0.096% of the sample.

This sequence originates from a human donor who received an intestinal transplant. The V and J genes are TRBV9 and TRBJ2-3; the best D guess is TRBD2, with 7 bases matching. The sample was unstimulated CD4+ T cells sorted from spleen or lymph node cells, taken before intestinal transplant. The DNA reads TGTGCCAGCAGCCTGTCGGGGGGCAACACAGATACGCAGTATTTT. Its protein is CASSLSGGNTDTQYF. The CDR3 plus the reference TRBV9 and TRBJ2-3 genes for the other parts give the full variable domain: DSGVTQTPKHLITATGQRVTLRCSPRSGDLSVYWYQQSLDQGLQFLIQYYNGEERAKGNILERFSAQQFPDLHSELNLSSLELGDSALYFCASSLSGGNTDTQYFGPGTRLTVL.